This T cell receptor beta chain comes out of a study of naive and memory T cell subsets (dated by TCRdb to 2015 to 2018). Some background on the complete study: An open-source, UMI-based TCR alpha and beta sequencing pipeline was applied to sorted naive and memory peripheral blood T cell subsets. Complete agreement was observed between the functional CMV T cell responses and the IgG serology results. RNA was DNase-treated and reverse transcribed with TCR constant-region primers, mostly using SuperScript III. The paper as a whole reports these results and caveats: A few larger clonotypes were found in naive repertoires, especially CD8, and these larger clonotypes were possibly memory cells re-expressing CD45RA. Following error correction, more than 85% of naive TCR sequences occurred only once, which made naive abundance distributions much steeper than those of memory subsets. A power law was followed by TCR abundance, with an exponent that differed between naive and memory subsets but was consistent across the three individuals. A clonotype was defined as a single alpha or beta chain sequence rather than as a paired alpha/beta receptor. RNA-based TCR counts may be influenced by expression changes linked to T cell activation and differentiation. No ground truth was available to validate the repertoire findings for the naive and memory subsets. In both CD4 and CD8 cells, the Gini index increased while Shannon and inverse Simpson diversity decreased from naive through CM, EM and EMRA.

TCR alpha and beta chain libraries were amplified separately from the second PCR step onward. The CMV status of each donor was determined by measuring IFNgamma production from CD4+ T cells after fresh PBMCs had been stimulated overnight with CMV viral lysate. CD4 T cells were positively selected using Miltenyi beads, after which CD8 T cells were positively selected from the CD4-negative fraction. After staining for CD3, CD4, CD8, CD45RA, CD27 and a live/dead dye, cells were sorted on a BD Aria II into four subsets based on CD45RA and CD27. Blood was obtained from a few healthy volunteers, and the blood from each volunteer was fractionated into CD4 and CD8 T cells and subsequently into four differentiation subsets. Approximately 0.13 L of peripheral blood was drawn per donor, and PBMC were isolated by Ficoll-Paque PLUS density-gradient centrifugation. Sorted cells were lysed in RLT buffer, after which RNA was extracted using a Qiagen RNeasy kit and stored at -80 degrees C.

CDR1 and CDR2 are read off the germline V gene as MDHEN and SYDVKM. V is cut back by 6 bases and J by 3 bases, with 7 bases in the junction unmatched. Reading from cysteine to phenylalanine, the CDR3 counts 15 amino acids. Only CDR3 DNA is held: 45 bases, read in frame from base 1. Library preparation was by UMI-ligation and nested PCR. The beta constant-region primer consisted of an equimolar mixture of two oligonucleotides that together covered TRBC1 and TRBC2. The ligated cDNA went through four rounds of PCR with nested alpha and beta constant-region primers together with the SP2 primer. A single-stranded oligonucleotide carrying the SP2 primer and a 12-nucleotide UMI was ligated to the 3' end of the cDNA by T4 RNA ligase 1. Incubation of the ligation reaction was carried out at 16 degrees C for about 18-25 hours. PCR2 was typically performed as a SYBR Green qPCR and was stopped at a predetermined threshold so that over-amplification was prevented. Apart from the first purification, every purification step used Agencourt AMPure XP magnetic beads. Libraries were quantified by Qubit and checked on a TapeStation, where a main peak was expected near 650 bp. Pooled libraries were sequenced on an Illumina MiSeq with v2 2x251 paired-end kits, typically giving about 0.95-2.2 million reads per sample. Each sample library was pooled at roughly 4 nM, and roughly 4.5-7.5% PhiX was included to improve cluster recognition. The authors processed their data as follows. Decombinator assigned V and J genes to Demultiplexor-processed FASTQ reads by tag matching, allowing a single base-pair mismatch. Collapsinator relied on UMIs to fix sequencing errors as well as frequency errors caused by PCR heterogeneity. CDR3Translator translated TCRs and extracted CDR3s from the conserved cysteine to the FGXG phenylalanine, flagging non-productive sequences. Gini, Shannon entropy and inverse Simpson indices were calculated on repertoires subsampled to equal numbers of UMI-defined TCRs. Within the linear range, a power law was fitted by maximum likelihood to the distributions of clonotype abundance. On one naive CD8 sample, the pipeline and MIGEC gave similar UMI counts, unique TCR numbers and clonal distributions. In one analysis, naive TCRs that were also found in any memory subset of the same donor were excluded from the naive repertoire. The repertoires were searched for around 7,000 CMV-associated CDR3 sequences that had been compiled from VDJdb and a published dataset. The raw public reads went through TCRdb reprocessing: fastp at Q25, MiXCR clone calling, in-frame beta chains kept. For every CDR3 protein sequence, its rows merge into one entry that carries the most common genes and DNA. None of the V and J calls come from the authors' own analysis; TCRdb made them. Across this sample there are tens of thousands of distinct CDR3 sequences, with roughly 12% seen only once. The top ten hold about 0.14% of the sample.

Regarding this clonotype: The target of this receptor is not known. Base qualities are missing; no much larger clone stands one base away.

This clonotype originated in a human donor in good health. Sample: naive CD4+ T cells from blood. The cell subset or site label on this specimen signifies: naive T cells, CD45RA high CD27+. This chain is built from TRBV28 and TRBJ2-7; TRBD2 aligns with 11 central bases. The CDR3 corresponds to CASRAPTSGSYEQYF. The sequenced DNA: TGTGCCAGCAGGGCCCCCACTAGCGGGAGCTACGAGCAGTACTTC. Where the CDR3 stops, the reference TRBV28 and TRBJ2-7 genes take over; the full variable domain is DVKVTQSSRYLVKRTGEKVFLECVQDMDHENMFWYRQDPGLGLRLIYFSYDVKMKEKGDIPEGYSVSREKKERFSLILESASTNQTSMYLCASRAPTSGSYEQYFGPGTRLTVT.